This T cell receptor (beta chain) was identified during a study of blood T cell repertoires in COVID-19 (dated by TCRdb to 2018 to 2020). In the study overall: Collaborator samples came from the United States, Italy and Spain and covered acute and convalescent phases of COVID-19. The prospective study material was composed of cDNA or gDNA derived from T cells, B-cell-depleted T cells, or PBMCs. The dataset comprised deeply sampled blood TCRbeta repertoires from subjects exposed to, actively infected with, or recovered from COVID-19. The repertoires were made available in a free public database intended to serve as a resource for research on the immune response to SARS-CoV-2. Samples came from the ongoing ImmuneRACE study (first 160 participants) plus 1,254 subjects from 6 global collaborators. Sample metadata almost always included a de-identified subject ID, COVID-19 status, age in years and sex. Where available, HLA class I and class II types were taken from metadata supplied by the sample provider and were not determined by assay-based typing. Study-wide conclusions, independent of this receptor: Clinical and demographic metadata were provided uncurated, with the amount varying by source and participant.

TCRbeta CDR3 regions were amplified from genomic DNA by means of the immunoSEQ Assay, a bias-controlled multiplex PCR. Per the authors' processing: Within the assay, amplification of reference gene primers was used to estimate how many nucleated cells each sample contained. To quantify the absolute abundance of each unique TCRbeta CDR3 rearrangement, sequence reads were collapsed and filtered. For each sample, productive Simpson clonality was calculated as the square root of Simpson's diversity index across productive rearrangements. Here the immuneACCESS table is served through TCRdb, limited to in-frame sequences with V and J called. Missing clones are a known gap in these copies; in checked studies unresolved V genes cover under half, and the rest lacks a known reason. Clone size and the V and J calls come from that table; the DNA yielded D and trimming. The sample table records about 230,000 clones; 70% to 85% of these occur just once. The leading ten clones occupy about 1.4% of the sample.

Another Seattle source contributed samples from volunteer blood donors who had recovered from COVID-19. Each collaborating institution followed its own protocols to collect whole blood in K2EDTA tubes. For TCRbeta analysis, collaborators shipped samples in one of three forms: frozen whole blood, isolated PBMCs, or DNA extracted from either of those sample types. A note on this clone: Its target antigen remains unknown. Base quality data are lacking; no much larger clone is found one base away.

V is pruned by 4 bases and J by 2 bases, leaving 7 bases of the junction without a gene match. The germline V gene specifies SGHRS as CDR1 and YFSETQ as CDR2. The CDR3 measures 15 amino acids from cysteine to phenylalanine. Kept here is only the CDR3 DNA, which spans 45 bases and is read in frame from base 1. The clonotype was recovered from a woman in her forties who had recovered from COVID-19. The chain couples TRBV5-1 to TRBJ2-5; the central 8 bases match TRBD1. The material sequenced was peripheral blood. At the DNA level, the sequence is TGCGCCAGCAGCCGGACAGGGATGGGGCAAGAGACCCAGTACTTC. Its amino acids are CASSRTGMGQETQYF.